A selection of T cell receptor beta chains follows, all from one sample in a study of CD8+ T cells in alopecia areata. Data came from immunoSEQ multiplex PCR; TCRdb stores just in-frame clones and leaves some out. The sample contains 150,000 to 200,000 clones, roughly 58% of which appear only once. This specimen consisted of CD4+ T cells sorted from blood, obtained at approximately week 55, from a patient treated with tofacitinib. These receptors originate from a human donor with alopecia areata. Both conserved end residues are part of each CDR3. The D gene is left open where the match is weak. For some rows the clone size is stated as once, few or many, or as a class when expanded; others skip it.

cdr3_aa	cdr3_nt	d_call	clone_size	j_call	v_call
CATSRDSVANVLTF	TGTGCCACCAGCAGAGATTCCGTGGCCAACGTCCTGACTTTC	NA	NA	TRBJ2-6	TRBV15
CATSRDTSYGYTF	TGTGCCACCAGCAGAGACACTAGCTATGGCTACACCTTC	NA	NA	TRBJ1-2	TRBV15
CASSTRSHGELFF	TGTGCCAGCTCGACGCGGTCTCACGGGGAGCTGTTTTTT	NA	few	TRBJ2-2	TRBV11-3
CASDPGQGSQPQHF	TGTGCCAGCGACCCGGGACAGGGAAGTCAGCCCCAGCATTTT	TRBD1	NA	TRBJ1-5	TRBV2
CASGRDSKNIQYF	TGCGCCAGCGGCAGGGACAGTAAAAACATTCAGTACTTC	TRBD1	NA	TRBJ2-4	TRBV5-1
CAWSPGRSGYTF	TGTGCCTGGAGTCCCGGAAGGAGCGGCTACACCTTC	NA	many	TRBJ1-2	TRBV30
CASNNGGSEQYF	TGTGCCAGCAACAATGGGGGGAGCGAGCAGTACTTC	NA	NA	TRBJ2-7	TRBV6-5
CASSQEGIQGDSPLHF	TGCGCCAGCAGCCAAGAAGGTATACAGGGGGATTCACCCCTCCACTTT	TRBD1	NA	TRBJ1-6	TRBV4-1
CASSQERMGKDEQFF	TGCGCCAGCAGCCAAGAGCGTATGGGGAAGGATGAGCAGTTCTTC	NA	few	TRBJ2-1	TRBV4-1
CASSGHRGGTEAFF	TGTGCCAGCAGCGGACACAGGGGAGGTACTGAAGCTTTCTTT	TRBD1	once	TRBJ1-1	TRBV11-2
CASSSPKLTTEAFF	TGTGCCAGCAGCTCCCCCAAGTTGACCACTGAAGCTTTCTTT	NA	once	TRBJ1-1	TRBV7-9
CAWRPPDRGFNSPLHF	TGTGCCTGGAGACCACCGGACAGGGGGTTTAATTCACCCCTCCACTTT	TRBD1	NA	TRBJ1-6	TRBV30
CASSQGTGDYGYTF	TGTGCCAGCAGCCAAGGAACAGGGGACTATGGCTACACCTTC	TRBD1	NA	TRBJ1-2	TRBV4-2
CASSPSGGRYNEQFF	TGTGCCAGCAGCCCTAGCGGCGGACGGTACAATGAGCAGTTCTTC	TRBD2	NA	TRBJ2-1	TRBV7-9
CASSQQIAGATLDTQYF	TGCGCCAGCAGCCAACAAATAGCGGGAGCTACCCTAGATACGCAGTATTTT	TRBD2	NA	TRBJ2-3	TRBV5-1
CASSARQGYEQYF	TGTGCCAGCAGTGCAAGACAGGGCTACGAGCAGTACTTC	TRBD1	NA	TRBJ2-7	TRBV6-6
CASGPGLAGDTQYF	TGTGCCAGCGGCCCCGGACTAGCGGGAGATACGCAGTATTTT	TRBD2	NA	TRBJ2-3	TRBV7-9
CSVAPDGNTEAFF	TGCAGCGTTGCACCGGACGGGAACACTGAAGCTTTCTTT	NA	NA	TRBJ1-1	TRBV29-1
CASSLKQSYGYTF	TGTGCCAGCAGCTTGAAACAGAGCTATGGCTACACCTTC	NA	NA	TRBJ1-2	TRBV5-4
CSVETQGGEPQHF	TGCAGCGTTGAAACCCAGGGCGGGGAGCCCCAGCATTTT	NA	few	TRBJ1-5	TRBV29-1
CASSLAIVATGELFF	TGCGCCAGCAGCTTGGCTATAGTCGCGACCGGGGAGCTGTTTTTT	NA	NA	TRBJ2-2	TRBV5-1
CATSRYQGDGQPQHF	TGTGCCACCAGCAGATACCAGGGGGACGGGCAGCCCCAGCATTTT	TRBD1	NA	TRBJ1-5	TRBV15
CSASSGKTQYF	TGCAGTGCCTCTAGCGGGAAGACCCAGTACTTC	TRBD2	NA	TRBJ2-5	TRBV20-1
CSVRTGTGVVGQYF	TGCAGCGTTAGAACCGGGACAGGGGTCGTGGGGCAGTACTTC	TRBD1	NA	TRBJ2-7	TRBV29-1
CSVEQGAGTDTQYF	TGCAGCGTTGAGCAGGGGGCAGGGACAGATACGCAGTATTTT	TRBD1	NA	TRBJ2-3	TRBV29-1
CASSFSGEVKDTQYF	TGTGCCAGCAGCTTTAGCGGGGAGGTGAAAGATACGCAGTATTTT	TRBD2	NA	TRBJ2-3	TRBV7-2
CASSQSSGGQYF	TGTGCCAGCAGTCAAAGTTCGGGTGGGCAGTACTTC	NA	NA	TRBJ2-7	TRBV5-6
CASSLVQGVREQYF	TGCGCCAGCAGCTTGGTTCAGGGGGTTCGGGAGCAGTACTTC	TRBD1	NA	TRBJ2-7	TRBV5-1
CSARKENIQYF	TGCAGTGCTAGAAAAGAAAACATTCAGTACTTC	NA	NA	TRBJ2-4	TRBV20-1
CASSDRTGEMGANVLTF	TGTGCCAGCAGTGATAGGACAGGGGAGATGGGGGCCAACGTCCTGACTTTC	TRBD1	NA	TRBJ2-6	TRBV2
CSAGGRYNEQFF	TGCAGCGCCGGGGGTCGCTACAATGAGCAGTTCTTC	NA	NA	TRBJ2-1	TRBV29-1
CASSQPGTGRKTQYF	TGCGCCAGCAGCCAACCCGGGACAGGGCGGAAGACCCAGTACTTC	TRBD1	NA	TRBJ2-5	TRBV4-1
CAISKTGRETQYF	TGTGCCATCAGTAAGACAGGGAGGGAGACCCAGTACTTC	NA	NA	TRBJ2-5	TRBV10-3
CSVLVGKLFF	TGCAGCGTTTTGGTTGGGAAACTGTTTTTT	NA	few	TRBJ1-4	TRBV29-1
CASSWTSGVIGTDTQYF	TGTGCCAGCAGTTGGACTAGCGGGGTGATTGGCACAGATACGCAGTATTTT	TRBD2	NA	TRBJ2-3	TRBV5-8
CASRRGGRSETQYF	TGTGCCAGCAGGAGGGGGGGTCGATCGGAGACCCAGTACTTC	NA	NA	TRBJ2-5	TRBV6-5
CASSWDSPPTEAFF	TGTGCCAGCAGCTGGGACAGCCCCCCCACTGAAGCTTTCTTT	TRBD1	NA	TRBJ1-1	TRBV7-9
CASSRGEIKETQYF	TGTGCCAGCAGCCGGGGGGAGATAAAGGAGACCCAGTACTTC	TRBD2	NA	TRBJ2-5	TRBV11-2
CASSQYDISAGYTF	TGTGCCAGCAGCCAATACGACATATCGGCTGGCTACACCTTC	NA	NA	TRBJ1-2	TRBV14